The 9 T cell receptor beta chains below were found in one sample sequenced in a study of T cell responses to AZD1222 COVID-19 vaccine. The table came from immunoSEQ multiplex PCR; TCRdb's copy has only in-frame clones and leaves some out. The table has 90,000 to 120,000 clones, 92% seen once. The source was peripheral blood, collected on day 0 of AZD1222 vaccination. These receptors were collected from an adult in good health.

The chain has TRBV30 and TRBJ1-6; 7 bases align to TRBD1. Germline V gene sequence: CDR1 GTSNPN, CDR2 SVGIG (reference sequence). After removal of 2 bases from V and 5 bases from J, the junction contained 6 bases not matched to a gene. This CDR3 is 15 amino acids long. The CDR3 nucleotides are TGTGCCTGGAGTCGATTGAGGGGGCATAATTCACCCCTCCACTTT. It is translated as CAWSRLRGHNSPLHF.

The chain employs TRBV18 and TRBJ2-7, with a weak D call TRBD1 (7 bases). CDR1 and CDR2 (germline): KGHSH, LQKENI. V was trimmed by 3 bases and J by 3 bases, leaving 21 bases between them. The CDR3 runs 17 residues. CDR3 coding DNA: TGTGCCAGCTCACCCGGACAGGCCAGGAGGGTCTTCTACGAGCAGTACTTC. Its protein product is CASSPGQARRVFYEQYF.

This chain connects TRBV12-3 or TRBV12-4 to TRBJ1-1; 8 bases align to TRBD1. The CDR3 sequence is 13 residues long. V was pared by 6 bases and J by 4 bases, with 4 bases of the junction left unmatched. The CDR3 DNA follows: TGTGCCAGCAGGACCGGACAGGGCACTGAAGCTTTCTTT. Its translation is CASRTGQGTEAFF.

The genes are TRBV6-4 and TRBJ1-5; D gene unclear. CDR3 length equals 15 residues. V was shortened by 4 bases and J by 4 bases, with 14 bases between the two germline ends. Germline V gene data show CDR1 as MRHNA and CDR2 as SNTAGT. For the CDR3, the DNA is TGTGCCAGCAGTGTTAACGGTGGGGTTAATCAGCCCCAGCATTTT. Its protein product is CASSVNGGVNQPQHF.

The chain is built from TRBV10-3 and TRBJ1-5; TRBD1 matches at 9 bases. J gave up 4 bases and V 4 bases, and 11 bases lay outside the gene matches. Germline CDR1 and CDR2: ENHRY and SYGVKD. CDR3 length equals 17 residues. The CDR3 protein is CAISASTGTGSNQPQHF. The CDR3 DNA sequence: TGTGCCATCAGTGCGTCGACCGGGACAGGGTCGAATCAGCCCCAGCATTTT.

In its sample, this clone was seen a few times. Here the CDR3 reads CASSQEGARSTDTQYF. The CDR3 DNA reads TGCGCCAGCAGCCAAGAGGGGGCGCGGAGCACAGATACGCAGTATTTT. The rearrangement uses TRBV4-3 and TRBJ2-3, with a possible D match to TRBD1 (6 bases). V gave up 0 bases and J gave up 0 bases, with 10 bases separating them. The CDR3 has 16 amino acids. Germline CDR1 LGHNA, CDR2 YSLEER.

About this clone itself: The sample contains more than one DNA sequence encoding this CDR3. The CDR3 bases are TGTGCCAGCTCTCCGAACACTGAAGCTTTCTTT. Translation: CASSPNTEAFF. The gene calls are TRBV18 and TRBJ1-1; no reliable D call. Trimming took 6 bases from V and 1 from J, leaving 3 bases between them. CDR3 length: 11 residues. The germline CDR1 and CDR2 sequences are KGHSH and LQKENI.

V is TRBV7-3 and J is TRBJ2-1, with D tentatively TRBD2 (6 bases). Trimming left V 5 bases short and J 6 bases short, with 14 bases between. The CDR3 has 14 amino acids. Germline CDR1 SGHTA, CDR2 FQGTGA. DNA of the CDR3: TGTGCCAGCAGCCCTCCGGGACTTGGCAATGAGCAGTTCTTC. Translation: CASSPPGLGNEQFF.

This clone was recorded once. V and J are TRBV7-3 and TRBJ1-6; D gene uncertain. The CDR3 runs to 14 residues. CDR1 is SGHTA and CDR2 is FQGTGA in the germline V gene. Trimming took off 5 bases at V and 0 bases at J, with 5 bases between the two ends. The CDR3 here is CASSLSSYNSPLHF. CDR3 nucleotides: TGTGCCAGCAGCCTGAGCTCCTATAATTCACCCCTCCACTTT.